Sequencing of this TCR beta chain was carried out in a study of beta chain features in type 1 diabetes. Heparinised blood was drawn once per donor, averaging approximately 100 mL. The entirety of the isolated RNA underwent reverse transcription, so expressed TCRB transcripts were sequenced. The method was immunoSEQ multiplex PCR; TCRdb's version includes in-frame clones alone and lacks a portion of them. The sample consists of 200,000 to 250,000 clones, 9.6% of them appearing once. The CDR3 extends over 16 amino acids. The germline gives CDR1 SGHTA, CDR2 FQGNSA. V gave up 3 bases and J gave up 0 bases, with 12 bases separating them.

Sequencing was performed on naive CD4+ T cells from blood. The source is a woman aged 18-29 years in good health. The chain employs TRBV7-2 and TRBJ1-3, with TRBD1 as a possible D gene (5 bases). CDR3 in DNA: TGTGCCAGCAGCTTCGTGCGGGACGCCTCTGGAAACACCATATATTTT. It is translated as CASSFVRDASGNTIYF.